Listed here are 3 T cell receptor beta chains from one sample, sequenced in a study of blood T cell repertoires in COVID-19 (dated by TCRdb to 2020 to 2021). The protocol used for the library was the immunoSEQ multiplex PCR assay. TCRdb stores this immuneACCESS table with in-frame sequences only. Part of the clones is absent; in the studies checked, under half of the shortfall reflects unresolved V genes, and no reason is known for the rest. The sample profile shows 310,000 or so clones; 90% of them were found once. The ten largest clones capture 1.7% of the sample. Sequencing used PBMCs or T cells enriched from blood (not recorded which). The receptor source for this set is a woman between 18 and 30 years old with acute COVID-19.

The chain uses TRBV19 and TRBJ2-7; 9 bases line up with TRBD1. V shed 6 bases and J 5 bases; nucleotides not matched to a gene: 17. The CDR3 extends over 17 amino acids. Germline-derived CDR1 and CDR2 are LNHDA and SQIVND (reference sequence). DNA for the CDR3: TGTGCCAGTAGCACTGCCTCCCGGGACAGGGCTGGGCACGAGCAGTACTTC. Its translation is CASSTASRDRAGHEQYF.

The CDR3 is CASSRRTQGGYYGYTF. CDR3 nucleotides: TGTGCCAGTAGTCGGCGGACTCAGGGGGGATACTATGGCTACACCTTC. This sequence joins TRBV19 and TRBJ1-2, with 7 bases matching TRBD1. V lost 5 bases and J lost 3; bases outside the gene matches: 12. The CDR3 is 16 amino acids. Per the germline V gene, CDR1 is LNHDA and CDR2 is SQIVND (reference sequence).

The V and J genes are TRBV12-3 or TRBV12-4 and TRBJ1-2; 7 bases map to TRBD1. The CDR3 spans 13 residues. Trimming cost V 5 bases and J 6 bases; bases outside gene matches: 6. CDR3 sequence reads: CASSPPDRHGYTF. CDR3 bases: TGTGCCAGCAGTCCTCCGGACAGGCATGGCTACACCTTC.